This TCR beta chain was captured by sequencing in a study of T cells in Graves' hyperthyroidism and ophthalmopathy. This CDR3 contains 16 residues. CDR1 and CDR2 (germline): MDHEN, SYDVKM. V was pared by 1 base and J by 4 bases, with 16 bases between. Only a few counts were recorded for this clonotype. Amplification yielded TCR beta CDR3 regions, with RNA transcripts as the source. During a first-round RT-PCR of the TCR CDR3, the HTBI primer set was used. TCRdb re-called the multiplex PCR reads through MiXCR, storing one row per CDR3 protein. The top ten hold 17% of the sample, which has some 570,000 distinct CDR3 sequences, 17% seen once.

V usage is TRBV28 and J usage is TRBJ1-2, with D possibly TRBD1 on 5 matching bases. The source material was blood. This clonotype originated in a woman between 18 and 30 years old with Graves' ophthalmopathy. The CDR3 DNA sequence: TGTGCCAGCAGTTTATTAAGGGGCGCCCCTTCCTATGGCTACACCTTC. It yields the protein CASSLLRGAPSYGYTF.